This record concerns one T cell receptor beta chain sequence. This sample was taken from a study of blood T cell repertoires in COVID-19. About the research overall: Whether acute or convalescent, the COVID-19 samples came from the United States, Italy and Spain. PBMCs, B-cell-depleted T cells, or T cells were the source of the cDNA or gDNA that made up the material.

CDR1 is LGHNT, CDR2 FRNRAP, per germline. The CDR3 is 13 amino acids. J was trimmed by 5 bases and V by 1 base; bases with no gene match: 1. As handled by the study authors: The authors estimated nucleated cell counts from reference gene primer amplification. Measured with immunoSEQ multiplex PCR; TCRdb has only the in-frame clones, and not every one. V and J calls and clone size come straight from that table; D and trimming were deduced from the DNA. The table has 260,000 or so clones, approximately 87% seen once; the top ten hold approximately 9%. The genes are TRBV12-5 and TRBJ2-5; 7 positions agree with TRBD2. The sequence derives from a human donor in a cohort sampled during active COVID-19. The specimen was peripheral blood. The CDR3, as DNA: TGTGCTAGTGGTTTGGAGCGGGGCGAGACCCAGTACTTC. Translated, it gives CASGLERGETQYF.